A selection of T cell receptor beta chains follows, all from one sample in a study of lymphopenia after photon versus proton radiotherapy. Some clones are missing from TCRdb's copy, which holds only in-frame ones; the method was immunoSEQ multiplex PCR. The sample yields about 83,000 clones, about four fifths seen once. The sample here was peripheral blood, taken from a patient treated with proton-based radiotherapy. The receptors derive from a man aged 55 to 70 with pancreatic cancer. CDR3s include the opening cysteine and the closing phenylalanine or tryptophan. D genes are given only for firm matches. Only some rows state a clone size, as once, few, many or a class for expanded clones.

TGTGCCAGCAGCTTAAGTGGGCAAATCTCTGGAAACACCATATATTTT,CASSLSGQISGNTIYF,NA,once,TRBJ1-3,TRBV7-9
TGTGCCAGTAGGGACAGCGGGAGAGGGGGGGAGCAGTTCTTC,CASRDSGRGGEQFF,TRBD2,once,TRBJ2-1,TRBV19
TGTGCCAGCAGTCGCCCTTTTGAAAGGGGCACCGGGGAGCTGTTTTTT,CASSRPFERGTGELFF,NA,NA,TRBJ2-2,TRBV6-6
TGTGCCAGCAGTGCCCGACAGATTAATGAAAAACTGTTTTTT,CASSARQINEKLFF,NA,few,TRBJ1-4,TRBV28
TGTGCCAGCTCTGGACTAGCGGACTCCTACGAGCAGTACTTC,CASSGLADSYEQYF,TRBD2,few,TRBJ2-7,TRBV6-1
TGTGCCAGCAGCCAGGGTTCCTCGCCCTTCGTCCCCTCCTACGAGCAGTACTTC,CASSQGSSPFVPSYEQYF,NA,once,TRBJ2-7,TRBV7-9
TGCGCCAGCAGCTTGTGGGCAGGCGAGGGTGAAAAACTGTTTTTT,CASSLWAGEGEKLFF,NA,few,TRBJ1-4,TRBV5-1
TGTGCCAGCAGCGTACAGGGGGCCGAAGGCTACACCTTC,CASSVQGAEGYTF,TRBD1,NA,TRBJ1-2,TRBV7-9
TGTGCCAGCAGCAAAGCGCTATCGGGACAGGGGGCAATCGGAAACACCATATATTTT,CASSKALSGQGAIGNTIYF,NA,NA,TRBJ1-3,TRBV21-1
TGCGCCAGCAGCCAAGCCTGGGCGGGCGAGCAGTACTTC,CASSQAWAGEQYF,NA,NA,TRBJ2-7,TRBV4-1
TGTGCCAGTAGTACCCAGATGGGTGGAAACACCATATATTTT,CASSTQMGGNTIYF,NA,few,TRBJ1-3,TRBV19
TGTGCCAGCAGTTTTCGAGTAGGGACTAGCGGAACTTATATGAGCTCCTACGAGCAGTACTTC,CASSFRVGTSGTYMSSYEQYF,TRBD2,NA,TRBJ2-7,TRBV28
TGTGCCAGCAGTTTAGGATCCCGTAGGGACCCGCACAACTACGAGCAGTACTTC,CASSLGSRRDPHNYEQYF,NA,NA,TRBJ2-7,TRBV27
TGTGCCAGCAGTTCCCTGACAGAACAAGAGACCCAGTACTTC,CASSSLTEQETQYF,NA,NA,TRBJ2-5,TRBV25-1
TGTGCCAGCAGCCCCTGGGGTGGCGAAAGCAATCAGCCCCAGCATTTT,CASSPWGGESNQPQHF,NA,NA,TRBJ1-5,TRBV5-8
TGTGCCAGCAGCCAAGTAGGGGGAACCGGGGAGCTGTTTTTT,CASSQVGGTGELFF,NA,NA,TRBJ2-2,TRBV14
TGTGCCAGCAGTATGAGGGGGGTGGCCAATCAGCCCCAGCATTTT,CASSMRGVANQPQHF,NA,few,TRBJ1-5,TRBV28
TGTGCCAGCAGCCAAGGCGGGAGCGGTTGGGGTGAGCAGTTCTTC,CASSQGGSGWGEQFF,TRBD2,NA,TRBJ2-1,TRBV4-2
TGCAGTGCTGGGGACAACACTGAAGCTTTCTTT,CSAGDNTEAFF,NA,NA,TRBJ1-1,TRBV20-1
TGTGCCAGCAGCCCCTCACGCGCCTCGGGGACAGGGACCTACGAGCAGTACTTC,CASSPSRASGTGTYEQYF,TRBD1,NA,TRBJ2-7,TRBV7-8
TGTGCCAGTAGTATTGGGCAGGGTTTGACTGAGCAGTTCTTC,CASSIGQGLTEQFF,NA,NA,TRBJ2-1,TRBV19
TGCGCCAGCAGCCCCGAGGGCCTAGCGGGATATTCCTACGAGCAGTACTTC,CASSPEGLAGYSYEQYF,TRBD2,NA,TRBJ2-7,TRBV5-1
TGTGCCAGCAGCTTGTTTGGAAATACGCAGTATTTT,CASSLFGNTQYF,NA,NA,TRBJ2-3,TRBV5-6
TGTGCCAGCAGCCAAGTCGCACGAGGGGGCGCTGGGGCCAACGTCCTGACTTTC,CASSQVARGGAGANVLTF,TRBD1,NA,TRBJ2-6,TRBV4-2
TGTGCCAGCAGCTTGCAAGGTAGCGGGAGCCAAGAGACCCAGTACTTC,CASSLQGSGSQETQYF,TRBD2,NA,TRBJ2-5,TRBV5-6
TGTGCCAGCAGAGGCTACCAAGAGACCCAGTACTTC,CASRGYQETQYF,NA,NA,TRBJ2-5,TRBV28
TGTGCCAGCAGCCCGGGACTAGCGGGAGCAGATACGCAGTATTTT,CASSPGLAGADTQYF,TRBD2,NA,TRBJ2-3,TRBV5-8
TGTGCCAGCAGTCAAGGACTAGCGGGAGGCACAGATACGCAGTATTTT,CASSQGLAGGTDTQYF,TRBD2,NA,TRBJ2-3,TRBV5-4
TGTGCCACAACCGGGACAGGGTATCAGGGTGGCTACACCTTC,CATTGTGYQGGYTF,TRBD1,NA,TRBJ1-2,TRBV28
TGCGCCAGCACTGCGAGAGACAGCAATCAGCCCCAGCATTTT,CASTARDSNQPQHF,NA,NA,TRBJ1-5,TRBV5-1
TGTGCCATCGGTAGCTCTGTTACCTACGAGCAGTACTTC,CAIGSSVTYEQYF,NA,NA,TRBJ2-7,TRBV10-3
TGTGCCAGCAGGGGCGACAGGGACGGCTATGGCTACACCTTC,CASRGDRDGYGYTF,TRBD1,NA,TRBJ1-2,TRBV27
TGTGCCACCAGCAGAGGGGGGGGTGACCACGAGCAGTACTTC,CATSRGGGDHEQYF,TRBD2,NA,TRBJ2-7,TRBV15
TGTGCCAGCAGTTTCGCCGGGACAGTATACGAGCAGTACTTC,CASSFAGTVYEQYF,TRBD1,NA,TRBJ2-7,TRBV28
TGTGCCAGCAGTGAAGGGGGAAGGGGTAATTCACCCCTCCACTTT,CASSEGGRGNSPLHF,NA,once,TRBJ1-6,TRBV6-1
TGTGCCACCAGTGCAGGGACCTTCTCAGGAAACACCATATATTTT,CATSAGTFSGNTIYF,NA,NA,TRBJ1-3,TRBV15
TGTGCCAGCAGTTTTTTACAGGGCGCGAACACTGAAGCTTTCTTT,CASSFLQGANTEAFF,NA,once,TRBJ1-1,TRBV28
TGTGCCAGCAGTTACGGAGCGGGAGTGAGCACAGATACGCAGTATTTT,CASSYGAGVSTDTQYF,TRBD2,NA,TRBJ2-3,TRBV6-6
TGCGCCAGCAGCCAAGCTAAGGGGGAGCAGTTCTTC,CASSQAKGEQFF,NA,NA,TRBJ2-1,TRBV4-3
TGTGCAAGTCGCTTACGTTTGAGGGACAAATGTTTCTCTGGGGCCAACGTCCTGACTTTC,CASRLRLRDKCFSGANVLTF,NA,NA,TRBJ2-6,TRBV12-2
TGTGCCAGCTCACTTACCGGGACAGAGCTTAACACCGGGGAGCTGTTTTTT,CASSLTGTELNTGELFF,TRBD1,NA,TRBJ2-2,TRBV18
TGTGCCAGCAGCTCGGGACTATACAACTACGAGCAGTACTTC,CASSSGLYNYEQYF,TRBD2,NA,TRBJ2-7,TRBV5-5
TGTGCCAGCAGCTTGCCTGGGGCCAACGTCCTGACTTTC,CASSLPGANVLTF,NA,NA,TRBJ2-6,TRBV5-4
TGTGCCAGCAGTTCAGGGACAGAAAACTATGGCTACACCTTC,CASSSGTENYGYTF,TRBD1,NA,TRBJ1-2,TRBV28
TGCGCCAGCAGCCAAGACAACGCTTCCGGCTACACCTTC,CASSQDNASGYTF,NA,NA,TRBJ1-2,TRBV4-1
TGTGCCAGCAGCTTAAGCGGGGCGAGCTCCTACAATGAGCAGTTCTTC,CASSLSGASSYNEQFF,NA,once,TRBJ2-1,TRBV7-3
TGTGCCAGCAGCCGTGAGTGGGCCAACTATGGCTACACCTTC,CASSREWANYGYTF,NA,NA,TRBJ1-2,TRBV9
TGTGCCAGCTCCCCCTACCGGGACAGATCCTTCTACGAGCAGTACTTC,CASSPYRDRSFYEQYF,TRBD1,NA,TRBJ2-7,TRBV7-2
TGTGCCAGCAGTACAAATCGGGGGGGGCAAAGAAATGAGCAGTTCTTC,CASSTNRGGQRNEQFF,TRBD2,NA,TRBJ2-1,TRBV7-2
TGTGCCAGCAGTTTAAGAGGACTAGCGAGGCACGAGCAGTACTTC,CASSLRGLARHEQYF,TRBD2,NA,TRBJ2-7,TRBV28
TGTGCCAGCAGCCCCGACGAGGTGGGCGCAGCTTTCTTT,CASSPDEVGAAFF,NA,NA,TRBJ1-1,TRBV4-2
TGTGCCAGCAGCACCGGACGGCTCCTTTTGGGCTACACCTTC,CASSTGRLLLGYTF,NA,NA,TRBJ1-2,TRBV28
TGTGCCAGTAGTGGAACCCGGACTAGCGGGAGTCGGGATGAGCAGTTCTTC,CASSGTRTSGSRDEQFF,TRBD2,NA,TRBJ2-1,TRBV19
TGTGCCATCAGTGACAGTCCTAACACAGATACGCAGTATTTT,CAISDSPNTDTQYF,NA,NA,TRBJ2-3,TRBV10-3
TGTGCCAGCAGCCCGACAGGGCTCACCAATCAGCCCCAGCATTTT,CASSPTGLTNQPQHF,TRBD1,NA,TRBJ1-5,TRBV5-5
TGTGCCAGCAGCCCGCACGTGGGAGCCTACAATGAGCAGTTCTTC,CASSPHVGAYNEQFF,NA,NA,TRBJ2-1,TRBV7-8
TGTGCCAGCAGCTTATACGACAGGGGAAATCAGCCCCAGCATTTT,CASSLYDRGNQPQHF,TRBD1,NA,TRBJ1-5,TRBV28
TGTGCCAGCAGTCGAACCCAGGGTGAAGGCTACACCTTC,CASSRTQGEGYTF,NA,NA,TRBJ1-2,TRBV28
TGTGCCAGCAGCGTAGTAGCGGGAGGGAATGAGCAGTTCTTC,CASSVVAGGNEQFF,TRBD2,NA,TRBJ2-1,TRBV9
TGTGCCAGCAGCTCCGCCCGGACAGGGAATTCGGGAAGAAGATACGAGCAGTACTTC,CASSSARTGNSGRRYEQYF,TRBD1,NA,TRBJ2-7,TRBV7-2